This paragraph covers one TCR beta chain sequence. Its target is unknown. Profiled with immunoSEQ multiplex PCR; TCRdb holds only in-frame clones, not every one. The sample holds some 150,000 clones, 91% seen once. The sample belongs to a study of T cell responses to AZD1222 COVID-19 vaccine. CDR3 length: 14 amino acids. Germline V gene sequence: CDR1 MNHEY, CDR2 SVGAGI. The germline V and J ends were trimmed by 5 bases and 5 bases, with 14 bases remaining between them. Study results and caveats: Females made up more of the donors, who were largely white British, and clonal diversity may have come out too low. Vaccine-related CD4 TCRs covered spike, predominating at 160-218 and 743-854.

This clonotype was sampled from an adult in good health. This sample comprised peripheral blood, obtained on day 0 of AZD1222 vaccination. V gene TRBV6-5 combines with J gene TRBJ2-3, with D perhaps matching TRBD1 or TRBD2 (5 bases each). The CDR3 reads CASSPGQDIDTQYF. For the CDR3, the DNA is TGTGCCAGCAGTCCGGGGCAGGATATAGATACGCAGTATTTT.